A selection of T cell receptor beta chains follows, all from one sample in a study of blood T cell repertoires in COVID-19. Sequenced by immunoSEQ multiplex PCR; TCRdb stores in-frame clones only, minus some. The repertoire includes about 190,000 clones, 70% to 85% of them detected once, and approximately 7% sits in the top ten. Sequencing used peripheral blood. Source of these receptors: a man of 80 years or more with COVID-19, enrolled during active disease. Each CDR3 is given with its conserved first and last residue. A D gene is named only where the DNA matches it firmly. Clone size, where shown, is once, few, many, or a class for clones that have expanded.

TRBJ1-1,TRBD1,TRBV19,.,TGTGCCAGTAGTGACAGGGACCTCACTGAAGCTTTCTTT,CASSDRDLTEAFF
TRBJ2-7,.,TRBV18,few,TGTGCCAGCTCACCACGCGCCCCAGGGCCCCCCACCTACGAGCAGTACTTC,CASSPRAPGPPTYEQYF
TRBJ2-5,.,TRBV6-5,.,TGTGCCAGCGGGGACTTCCAAGAGACCCAGTACTTC,CASGDFQETQYF
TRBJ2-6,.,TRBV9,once,TGTGCCAGCAGCGTAGAAGAGCTCTCTGGGGCCAACGTCCTGACTTTC,CASSVEELSGANVLTF
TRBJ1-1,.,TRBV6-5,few,TGTGCCAGCAGTTCGGGTTGGGGGGGTCCTGAAGCTTTCTTT,CASSSGWGGPEAFF
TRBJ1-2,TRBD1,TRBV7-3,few,TGTGCCAGCACCAACGGACAGGGTGGTGGCTACACCTTC,CASTNGQGGGYTF
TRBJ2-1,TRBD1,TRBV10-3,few,TGTGCCATCAGCGGGGACAGGGAGTCCTACAATGAGCAGTTCTTC,CAISGDRESYNEQFF
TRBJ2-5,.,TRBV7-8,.,TGTGCCAGCAGCCGAGGAGACAGCCAAGAGACCCAGTACTTC,CASSRGDSQETQYF
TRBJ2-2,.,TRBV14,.,TGTGCCAGCAGCCCGAGGGGACAGAACACCGGGGAGCTGTTTTTT,CASSPRGQNTGELFF
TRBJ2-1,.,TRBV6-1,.,TGTGCCAGCAGTGAAGAGTTGAGCTCCTACAATGAGCAGTTCTTC,CASSEELSSYNEQFF
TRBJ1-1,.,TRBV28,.,TGTGCCAGCAGTTTAGCAGGGTCCTCTATACATGAAGCTTTCTTT,CASSLAGSSIHEAFF
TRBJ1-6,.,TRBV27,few,TGTGCCAGCAGTACAGGGCATTCACCCCTCCACTTT,CASSTGHSPLHF
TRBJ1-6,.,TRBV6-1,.,TGTGCCAGCAGTGAAGGGGTGGAGCTCCACTTT,CASSEGVELHF
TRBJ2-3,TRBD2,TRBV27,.,TGTGCCAGCAGGCTTGCGGGGGGACAAGATACGCAGTATTTT,CASRLAGGQDTQYF
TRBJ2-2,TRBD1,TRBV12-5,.,TGTGCTAGTGGTTTGGCCCGGACAGGGTACAACACCGGGGAGCTGTTTTTT,CASGLARTGYNTGELFF
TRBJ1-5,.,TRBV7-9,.,TGTGCCAGCAGCTTAGCGCTCGGTGGGGAGGGCAATCAGCCCCAGCATTTT,CASSLALGGEGNQPQHF
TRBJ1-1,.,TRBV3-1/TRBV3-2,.,TGTGCCAGCAGCCCGTATCCCGCGGGGAACACTGAAGCTTTCTTT,CASSPYPAGNTEAFF
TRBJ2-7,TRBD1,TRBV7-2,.,TGTGCCAGCAGTTCCATACAGGGGCACGAGCAGTACTTC,CASSSIQGHEQYF
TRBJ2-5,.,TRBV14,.,TGTGCCAGCAGCCGACTGGGGACTGGCGAGACCCAGTACTTC,CASSRLGTGETQYF
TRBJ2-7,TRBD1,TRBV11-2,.,TGTGCCAGCAGCTTAGCAACCGGGACAGGGTTCTCCTACGAGCAGTACTTC,CASSLATGTGFSYEQYF
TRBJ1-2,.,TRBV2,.,TGTGCCAGCAGTGCGGACACTTCTGAGCATGGCTACACCTTC,CASSADTSEHGYTF
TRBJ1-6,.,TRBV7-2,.,TGTGCCAGCAGCCGCGGACAGATGGAGGTTTCACCCCTCCACTTT,CASSRGQMEVSPLHF
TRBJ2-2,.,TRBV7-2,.,TGTGCCAGCAGCTTACCGGCGAACACCGGGGAGCTGTTTTTT,CASSLPANTGELFF
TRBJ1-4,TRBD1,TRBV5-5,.,TGTGCCAGCAGTTTGCGGGACAGGGATGAAAAACTGTTTTTT,CASSLRDRDEKLFF
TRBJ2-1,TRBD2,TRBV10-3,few,TGTGCCATCACCCCGACTAGCGGGGGGGCCGGAACCTACAATGAGCAGTTCTTC,CAITPTSGGAGTYNEQFF
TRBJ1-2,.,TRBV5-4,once,TGTGCCAGCAGCTTCGGACAGAACACGTATGGCTACACCTTC,CASSFGQNTYGYTF
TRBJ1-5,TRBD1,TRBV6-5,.,TGTGCCAGCAGTCCCACAGGGGGGAATCAGCCCCAGCATTTT,CASSPTGGNQPQHF
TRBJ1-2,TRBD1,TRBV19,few,TGTGCCAGTAGTACCATCACCGGGACAGGGAACACGAACTATGGCTACACCTTC,CASSTITGTGNTNYGYTF
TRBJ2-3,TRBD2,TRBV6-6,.,TGTGCCAGCAGTTACGGGGGGGGGAGAGATACGCAGTATTTT,CASSYGGGRDTQYF
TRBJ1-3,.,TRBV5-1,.,TGCGCCAGCAGCTCGGGATTCTCTGGAAACACCATATATTTT,CASSSGFSGNTIYF
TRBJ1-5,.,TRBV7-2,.,TGTGCCAGCAGCCCAGGCGGGGGCGATCAGCCCCAGCATTTT,CASSPGGGDQPQHF
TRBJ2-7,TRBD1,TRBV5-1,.,TGCGCCAGCAGGGATGGACAGGGGAACTACGAGCAGTACTTC,CASRDGQGNYEQYF
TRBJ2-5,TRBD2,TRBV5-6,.,TGTGCCAGCAGCTTTGGACTAGCGGGGGAACAAGAGGGAGAGACCCAGTACTTC,CASSFGLAGEQEGETQYF
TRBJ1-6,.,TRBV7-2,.,TGTGCCAGCAGCATGCCGGACAGACCCAATTCACCCCTCCACTTT,CASSMPDRPNSPLHF
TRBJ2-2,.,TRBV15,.,TGTGCCACCAGCAGATATACAACCACCGGGGAGCTGTTTTTT,CATSRYTTTGELFF
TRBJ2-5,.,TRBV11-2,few,TGTGCCAGCAGCTTAAGGGGAAAGCAAGAAGAGACCCAGTACTTC,CASSLRGKQEETQYF
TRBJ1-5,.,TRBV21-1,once,TGTGCCAGCAGCAACGGTTATGCGGGGGGCGTACAGCCCCAGCATTTT,CASSNGYAGGVQPQHF
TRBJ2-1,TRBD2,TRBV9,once,TGTGCCAGCAGCGTTGCGGGGGGTTCCTACAATGAGCAGTTCTTC,CASSVAGGSYNEQFF
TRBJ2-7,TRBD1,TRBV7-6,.,TGTGCCAGCAGCTTAGGGCCGGGGACAGGTAAAACCTACGAGCAGTACTTC,CASSLGPGTGKTYEQYF
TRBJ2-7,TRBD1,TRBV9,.,TGTGCCAGCAGCGTCGACAGGGATAACGAGCAGTACTTC,CASSVDRDNEQYF
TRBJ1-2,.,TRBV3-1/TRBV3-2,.,TGTGCCAGCAGCGATAACGGACAGCGCAATGGCTACACCTTC,CASSDNGQRNGYTF
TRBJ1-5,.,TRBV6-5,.,TGTGCCGTCAGGCGAGTTAGCAATCAGCCCCAGCATTTT,CAVRRVSNQPQHF
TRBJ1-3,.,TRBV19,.,TGTGCCAGTAGTATAGCAGGATCCCGCTCTGGAAACACCATATATTTT,CASSIAGSRSGNTIYF
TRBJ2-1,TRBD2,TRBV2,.,TGTGCCAGCAGTAAGCGGGGGTCCAATGAGCAGTTCTTC,CASSKRGSNEQFF
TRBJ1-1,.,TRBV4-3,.,TGCGCCAGCAGCCCAAGAGCTCGGGGGAACACTGAAGCTTTCTTT,CASSPRARGNTEAFF
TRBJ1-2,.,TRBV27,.,TGTGCCAGCAGTTCCCTTTCGGCAGGGCTGGACGGCTACACCTTC,CASSSLSAGLDGYTF
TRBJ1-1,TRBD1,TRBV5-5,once,TGTGCCAGCAGCGCGGACAGGGGCCCGAACACTGAAGCTTTCTTT,CASSADRGPNTEAFF
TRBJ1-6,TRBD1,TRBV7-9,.,TGTGCCAGCAGATCTCAGGGGGCGCTTTCACCCCTCCACTTT,CASRSQGALSPLHF
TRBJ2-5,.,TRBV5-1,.,TGCGCCAGCAGCATCCAGGCGGGGGAGACCCAGTACTTC,CASSIQAGETQYF